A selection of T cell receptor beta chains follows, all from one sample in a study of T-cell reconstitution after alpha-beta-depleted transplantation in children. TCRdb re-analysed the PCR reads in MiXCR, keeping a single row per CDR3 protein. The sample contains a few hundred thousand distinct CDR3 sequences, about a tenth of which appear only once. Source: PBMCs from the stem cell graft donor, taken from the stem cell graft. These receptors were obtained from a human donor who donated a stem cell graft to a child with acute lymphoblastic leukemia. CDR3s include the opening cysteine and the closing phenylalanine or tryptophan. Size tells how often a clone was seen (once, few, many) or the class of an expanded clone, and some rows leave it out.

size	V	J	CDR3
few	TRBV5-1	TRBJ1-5	CASSLFPEGSNQPQHF
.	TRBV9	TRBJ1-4	CASSVGGPSIREKLFF
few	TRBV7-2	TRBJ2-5	CASSTQAGGGETQYF
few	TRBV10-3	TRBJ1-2	CAISAAPTGSNYGYTF
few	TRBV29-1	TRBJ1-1	CSVGTGIMNTEAFF
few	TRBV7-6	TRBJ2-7	CASSQPGGNYEQYF
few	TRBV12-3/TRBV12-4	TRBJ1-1	CASSQTGMNTEAFF
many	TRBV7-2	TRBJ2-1	CASSLFGESEQFF
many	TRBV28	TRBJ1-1	CASSQVRAEAFF
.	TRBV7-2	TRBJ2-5	CASSMSGAKQETQYF
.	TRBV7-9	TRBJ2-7	CASSFGGEPYEQYF
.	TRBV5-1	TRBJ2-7	CASSYRSGTGSYEQYF
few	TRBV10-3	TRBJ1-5	CAISDQDPPQHF
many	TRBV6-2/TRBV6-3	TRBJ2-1	CASRLGRFPNEQFF
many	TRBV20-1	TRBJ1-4	CSASGDRGIEKLFF
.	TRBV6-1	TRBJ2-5	CASSDDINQETQYF
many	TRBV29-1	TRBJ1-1	CSVGWQGDTEAFF
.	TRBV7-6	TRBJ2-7	CASSPGTAGTEQYF
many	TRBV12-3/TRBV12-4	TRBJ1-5	CASSPGQYSNQPQHF
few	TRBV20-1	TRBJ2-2	CSVMTYTGELFF
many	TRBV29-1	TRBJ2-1	CSVETITGGSYNEQFF
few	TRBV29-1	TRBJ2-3	CSVDIMGPDTQYF
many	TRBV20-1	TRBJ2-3	CSANPTSGHSTDTQYF
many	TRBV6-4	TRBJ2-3	CASSDSTSGGADTQYF
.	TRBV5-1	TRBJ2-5	CASSFQGPETQYF
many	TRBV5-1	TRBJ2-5	CASGDRVTETQYF
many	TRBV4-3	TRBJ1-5	CASSQEPGRGTSTQHF
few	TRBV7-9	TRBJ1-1	CASSLAHQNTEAFF
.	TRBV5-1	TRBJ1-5	CASSFDGDSNQPQHF
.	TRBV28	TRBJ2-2	CASSFEYNTGELFF
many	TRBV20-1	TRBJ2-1	CSVRGQENEQFF
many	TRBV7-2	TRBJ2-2	CASSLQRVNTGELFF
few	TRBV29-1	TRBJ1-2	CSVGGQGLVGYTF
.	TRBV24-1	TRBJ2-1	CATSDPGAGAANEQFF
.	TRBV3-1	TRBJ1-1	CASSQRSGLMNTEAFF
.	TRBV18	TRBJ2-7	CASSPPGGLVRYEQYF
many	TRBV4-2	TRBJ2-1	CASSFRRAPIMSEQFF
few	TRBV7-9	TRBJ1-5	CASSLVGVSQPQHF
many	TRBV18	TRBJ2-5	CASSPDTGQETQYF
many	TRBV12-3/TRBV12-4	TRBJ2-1	CASSPLVARYNEQFF
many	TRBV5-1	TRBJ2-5	CASSLGGNQETQYF
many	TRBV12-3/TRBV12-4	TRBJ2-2	CASSLIDVTTGELFF
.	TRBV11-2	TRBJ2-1	CASSLRSLAGASPFF
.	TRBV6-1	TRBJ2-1	CASSFPLGGGLYNEQFF
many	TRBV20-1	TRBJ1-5	CSAGRGRDQPQHF
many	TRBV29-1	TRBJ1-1	CSVVRQEMNTEAFF
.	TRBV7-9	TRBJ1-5	CASSLASNQPEHF